A selection of T cell receptor beta chains follows, all from one sample in a study of CD4 T cells in relation to SARS-CoV-2 and coronaviruses. Some clones are missing from TCRdb's copy, which holds only in-frame ones; the method was immunoSEQ multiplex PCR. The sample records approximately 38,000 clones, 88% being singletons. Input material: memory CD4+ T cells from PBMCs. Receptors originate from an adult with COVID-19. The CDR3 runs from the conserved cysteine through the conserved F or W. A D gene is named only where the DNA matches it firmly. For some rows the clone size is stated as once, few or many, or as a class when expanded; others skip it.

TRBJ2-1	TRBD1	.	TRBV2	TGTGCCAGCAGACCACGACAGGGTTCCTACAATGAGCAGTTCTTC	CASRPRQGSYNEQFF
TRBJ1-1	.	.	TRBV12-3/TRBV12-4	TGTGCCAGCAGTCAGGGGAAGAACACTGAAGCTTTCTTT	CASSQGKNTEAFF
TRBJ2-2	TRBD1	.	TRBV15	TGTGCCACCAGCAGAGATTCGAGGACAGGGGGATACACCGGGGAGCTGTTTTTT	CATSRDSRTGGYTGELFF
TRBJ2-7	.	.	TRBV6-5	TGTGCCAGCAGTTACTCGAAGGAGACAGAGGACGAGCAGTACTTC	CASSYSKETEDEQYF
TRBJ1-1	.	.	TRBV30	TGTGCCTGGACCACGGGACATCTGAACACTGAAGCTTTCTTT	CAWTTGHLNTEAFF
TRBJ1-2	TRBD1	.	TRBV7-8	TGTGCCAGCAGCCGGGGACAGGGGGCAAACTATGGCTACACCTTC	CASSRGQGANYGYTF
TRBJ2-1	.	.	TRBV27	TGTGCCAGCAGTCTGGACACGAGCTCCTACAATGAGCAGTTCTTC	CASSLDTSSYNEQFF
TRBJ2-7	TRBD2	.	TRBV5-1	TGCGCCAGCAGAGCGGGGGGACATTCCTACGAGCAGTACTTC	CASRAGGHSYEQYF
TRBJ2-5	TRBD2	few	TRBV5-4	TGTGCCAGCAGCTTGACGCTAGCGGGGGGGCCGAGCGAGACCCAGTACTTC	CASSLTLAGGPSETQYF
TRBJ2-3	TRBD2	.	TRBV5-1	TGCGCCAGCAGCTCCGGGGAGCGGGGGGGCACAGATACGCAGTATTTT	CASSSGERGGTDTQYF
TRBJ1-1	TRBD1	.	TRBV7-2	TGTGCCAGCAGCCAGGGGGCGGTTCGGCAGTTTCCTTTCTTT	CASSQGAVRQFPFF
TRBJ1-4	.	.	TRBV25-1	TGTGCCAGCAGTGAATGGCGTGGAGAAAAACTGTTTTTT	CASSEWRGEKLFF
TRBJ1-1	.	.	TRBV6-5	TGTGCCATCCAGGGTCAGGCACCGAACACTGAAGCTTTCTTT	CAIQGQAPNTEAFF
TRBJ2-5	TRBD1	.	TRBV7-7	TGTGCTAGCAGCTTAACCGGGACAGGCAAAGAGACCCAGTACTTC	CASSLTGTGKETQYF
TRBJ1-1	.	.	TRBV7-2	TGTGCCAGCAGCCTGCGACAGGTGGGTGAAGCTTTCTTT	CASSLRQVGEAFF
TRBJ2-7	TRBD2	.	TRBV12-3/TRBV12-4	TGTGCCAGCAGTTTCGCTAGCGGGGGAGGGAAGTACTTC	CASSFASGGGKYF
TRBJ1-5	TRBD1	.	TRBV12-5	TGTGCTAGTGGTTTGGGACAGGGTTATCAGCCCCAGCATTTT	CASGLGQGYQPQHF
TRBJ2-2	.	medium-sized	TRBV5-1	TGCGCCAGCAGCCAGGGGTTAAACACCGGGGAGCTGTTTTTT	CASSQGLNTGELFF
TRBJ2-3	TRBD2	.	TRBV6-1	TGTGCCAGCAGTGAACTAGCGGGACACCTTAGCACAGATACGCAGTATTTT	CASSELAGHLSTDTQYF
TRBJ2-1	.	.	TRBV7-9	TGTGCCAGCAGCTACAGGGACCTAGGGCAGTTCTTC	CASSYRDLGQFF
TRBJ2-7	.	.	TRBV7-9	TGTGCCAGCAGCTTAGTCTCTGGGATTTATTCCTACGAGCAGTACTTC	CASSLVSGIYSYEQYF
TRBJ2-3	TRBD2	.	TRBV7-6	TGTGCCAGCAGCTTAGTTGGCGGGGGGGTAGATACGCAGTATTTT	CASSLVGGGVDTQYF
TRBJ2-4	.	.	TRBV5-4	TGTGCCAGCAGCTTGGTGTCGGCGGGGTCGAATTCCATTCAGTACTTC	CASSLVSAGSNSIQYF
TRBJ1-2	.	.	TRBV28	TGTGCCAGCAGTTTAATCGGTGGGGTTTATGGCTACACCTTC	CASSLIGGVYGYTF
TRBJ2-7	.	.	TRBV6-2/TRBV6-3	TGTGCCAGCAGTTACAACGCCGGCTCCTACGAGCAGTACTTC	CASSYNAGSYEQYF
TRBJ1-4	.	.	TRBV3-1/TRBV3-2	TGTGCCAGCAGCCATGGGGTCCCAAATGAAAAACTGTTTTTT	CASSHGVPNEKLFF
TRBJ1-1	TRBD1	.	TRBV6-5	TGTGCCAGCAGTTCGACTCTACAGGGGACTGCTTTCTTT	CASSSTLQGTAFF
TRBJ1-1	.	.	TRBV12-3/TRBV12-4	TGTGCCAGCAGTTTTTGGTCAGGGGTTGAAGCTTTCTTT	CASSFWSGVEAFF
TRBJ2-6	TRBD1	.	TRBV19	TGTGCCAGTAGAGCCGGGACAGGCCCAGGGGGGGCCAACGTCCTGACTTTC	CASRAGTGPGGANVLTF
TRBJ1-5	TRBD1	.	TRBV19	TGTGCCAGTAGGGACAGGGGAGGTCAGCCCCAGCATTTT	CASRDRGGQPQHF
TRBJ2-3	.	.	TRBV27	TGTGCCAGCAGTTTACTTGAGGGTCGCTTGCAGTATTTT	CASSLLEGRLQYF
TRBJ1-3	.	.	TRBV7-6	TGTGCCAGCAGCGCTCCTCCCAGGCCGGGATCTGGAAACACCATATATTTT	CASSAPPRPGSGNTIYF
TRBJ1-6	TRBD1	.	TRBV7-2	TGTGCCAGCAGCTTAGAGACAGGGGATTCACCCCTCCACTTT	CASSLETGDSPLHF
TRBJ1-4	TRBD1	.	TRBV5-4	TGTGCCAGCAGCAGGGACAGCCTTAATGAAAAACTGTTTTTT	CASSRDSLNEKLFF
TRBJ2-2	.	.	TRBV2	TGTGCCAGCAGGGGGCGAATCAACACCGGGGAGCTGTTTTTT	CASRGRINTGELFF
TRBJ2-3	TRBD2	.	TRBV5-4	TGTGCCAGCAGCTTGTCTCGCGGGGGGGGTGGCGATACGCAGTATTTT	CASSLSRGGGGDTQYF
TRBJ1-1	.	.	TRBV29-1	TGCAGCGTGCACCCGGACACGAACACTGAAGCTTTCTTT	CSVHPDTNTEAFF
TRBJ2-2	TRBD1	.	TRBV7-8	TGTGCCAGCAGCTCACGGGACAGAGTGGTCACCGGGGAGCTGTTTTTT	CASSSRDRVVTGELFF
TRBJ2-5	.	once	TRBV6-5	TGTGCCAGCAGTTATGTCGGGGGACAGGAGACCCAGTACTTC	CASSYVGGQETQYF
TRBJ1-2	.	few	TRBV6-6	TGTGCCAGCAGCGACAGGATTAACTATGGCTACACCTTC	CASSDRINYGYTF
TRBJ2-1	.	.	TRBV7-9	TGTGCCAGCAGCCCTCAACACAATGAGCAGTTCTTC	CASSPQHNEQFF
TRBJ1-6	TRBD1	once	TRBV12-5	TGTGCTAGTGGTTCCCCCCCGACAGGGGATAATTCACCCCTCCACTTT	CASGSPPTGDNSPLHF
TRBJ1-1	.	.	TRBV20-1	TGCAGTGCTAGAGTTGACACTGAAGCTTTCTTT	CSARVDTEAFF
TRBJ1-5	TRBD1	.	TRBV19	TGTGCCAGTAGCACCACAGGGGCTGGGGGCAATCAGCCCCAGCATTTT	CASSTTGAGGNQPQHF